This T cell receptor beta chain was recovered during a study of response to subunit inactivated influenza vaccine (dated by TCRdb to 2017 to 2018). A note on the overall study: To follow how T cells responded to a trivalent subunit inactivated influenza vaccine, the researchers relied on deep quantitative profiling of the T cell receptor repertoire.

CDR1 and CDR2 are drawn from the germline V gene (reference sequence): GTSNPN, SVGIG. Spanning cysteine to phenylalanine, the CDR3 consists of 15 amino acids. Here the CDR3 DNA is all that survives: 45 bases in frame from base 1. The germline V and J ends show losses of 7 bases and 8 bases respectively, and no gene match explains 12 bases of the junction. Libraries were prepared through RT-PCR. The instrument given in TCRdb is Illumina HiSeq 2500. TCRdb trimmed the raw reads at Q25, called clones with MiXCR and kept productive beta chains. Identical CDR3 protein sequences are pooled into one entry, listed with their most common genes and DNA. Counted in this sample were hundreds of thousands of distinct CDR3 sequences; approximately 7.6% of them appeared once. 13% of the sample is taken by the ten largest. Turning to this clonotype: What this receptor recognizes is not known. Per-nucleotide qualities are absent, and no much larger clonotype sits a single base away.

On the study overall, not on this receptor specifically: The authors suggested that each seasonal influenza vaccination may recruit only a limited number of new T cells.

The sequencing here drew on PBMCs from blood, taken roughly 24 months after vaccination. The V and J segments used are TRBV30 and TRBJ2-1; 12 of the junction bases match TRBD2. The clonotype comes from a man between 50 and 75 years old who received an inactivated influenza vaccine. Donor details come from another sample of the same person, matched by shared clones. Here is the DNA: TGTGCCTCCCTAGCGGGAGGGGGTGGATTCGATGAGCAGTTCTTC. Its amino acids are CASLAGGGGFDEQFF.